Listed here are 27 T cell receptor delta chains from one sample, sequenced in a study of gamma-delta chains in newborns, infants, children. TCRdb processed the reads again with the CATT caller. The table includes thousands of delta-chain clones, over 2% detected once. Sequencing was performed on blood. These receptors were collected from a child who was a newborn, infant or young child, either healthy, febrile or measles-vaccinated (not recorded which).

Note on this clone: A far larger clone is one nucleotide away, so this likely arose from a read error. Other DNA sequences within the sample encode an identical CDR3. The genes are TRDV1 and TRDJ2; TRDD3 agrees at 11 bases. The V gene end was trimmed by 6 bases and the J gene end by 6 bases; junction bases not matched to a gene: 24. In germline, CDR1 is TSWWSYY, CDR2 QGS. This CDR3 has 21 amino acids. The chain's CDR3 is CALGDHWPGGYSVVVAAQLFF. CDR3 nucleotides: TGTGCTCTTGGTGATCACTGGCCTGGGGGATACTCGGTGGTGGTGGCAGCACAACTCTTCTTT.

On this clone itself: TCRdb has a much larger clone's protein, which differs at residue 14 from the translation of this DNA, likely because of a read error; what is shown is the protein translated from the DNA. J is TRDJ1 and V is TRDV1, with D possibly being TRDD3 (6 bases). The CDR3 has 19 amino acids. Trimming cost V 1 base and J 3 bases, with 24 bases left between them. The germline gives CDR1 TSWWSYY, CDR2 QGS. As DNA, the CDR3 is TGTGCTCTTGGGGAACCCCTACGAGTAAGGGGGAGGTACGCCGATAAACTCATCTTT. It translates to CALGEPLRVRGRYADKLIF.

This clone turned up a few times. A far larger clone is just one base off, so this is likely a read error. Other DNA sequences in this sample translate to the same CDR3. CDR3 bases: TGTGCTCTTTTTCCTTCCTACTGGGGGATAAGCTGGACCGATAAGCTCATCTTT. Translating gives CALFPSYWGISWTDKLIF. The chain is built from TRDV1 and TRDJ1, with TRDD3 matching 11 bases. Germline V gene data show CDR1 as TSWWSYY and CDR2 as QGS. This CDR3 has 18 amino acids.

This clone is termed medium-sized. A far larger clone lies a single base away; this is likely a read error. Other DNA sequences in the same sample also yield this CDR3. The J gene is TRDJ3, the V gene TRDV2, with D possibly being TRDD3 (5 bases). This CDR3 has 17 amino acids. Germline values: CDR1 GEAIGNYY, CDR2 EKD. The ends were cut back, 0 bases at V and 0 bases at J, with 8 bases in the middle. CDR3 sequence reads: CACDTWGSSWDTRQMFF. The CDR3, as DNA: TGTGCCTGTGACACCTGGGGTAGCTCCTGGGACACCCGACAGATGTTTTTC.

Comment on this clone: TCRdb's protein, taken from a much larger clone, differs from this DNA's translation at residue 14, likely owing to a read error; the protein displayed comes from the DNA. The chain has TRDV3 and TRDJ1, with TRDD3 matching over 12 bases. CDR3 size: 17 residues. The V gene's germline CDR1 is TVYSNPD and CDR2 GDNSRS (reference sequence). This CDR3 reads CAIHWGIPLPYTDRLIF. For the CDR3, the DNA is TGTGCCATTCACTGGGGGATACCCCTCCCTTACACCGATAGACTCATCTTT.

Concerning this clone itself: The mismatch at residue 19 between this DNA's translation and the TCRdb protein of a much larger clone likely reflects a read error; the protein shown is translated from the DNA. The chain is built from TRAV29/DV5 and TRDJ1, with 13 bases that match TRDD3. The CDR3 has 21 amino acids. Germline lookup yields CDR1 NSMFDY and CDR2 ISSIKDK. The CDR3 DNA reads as TGTGCAGCAAGCGCGGTTTCCCACATACTGGGGGATACGCGTCGGTCCGATAAACCCATCTTT. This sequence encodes CAASAVSHILGDTRRSDKPIF.

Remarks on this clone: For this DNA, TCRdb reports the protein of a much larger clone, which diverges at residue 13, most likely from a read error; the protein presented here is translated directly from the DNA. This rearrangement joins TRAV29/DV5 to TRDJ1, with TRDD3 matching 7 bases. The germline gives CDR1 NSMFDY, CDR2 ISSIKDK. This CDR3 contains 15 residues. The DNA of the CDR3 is TGTGCAGCAAGCGTTCTGGGGGCCTACACCGATAAACACATCTTT. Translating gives CAASVLGAYTDKHIF.

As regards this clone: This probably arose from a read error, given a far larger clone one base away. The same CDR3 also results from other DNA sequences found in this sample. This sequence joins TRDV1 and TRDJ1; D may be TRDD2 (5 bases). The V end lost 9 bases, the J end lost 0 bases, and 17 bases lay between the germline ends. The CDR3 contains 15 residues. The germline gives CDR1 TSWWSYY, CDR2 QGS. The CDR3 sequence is CALIPYLSYTDKLIF. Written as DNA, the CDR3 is TGTGCTCTGATTCCCTACCTGTCTTACACCGATAAACTCATCTTT.

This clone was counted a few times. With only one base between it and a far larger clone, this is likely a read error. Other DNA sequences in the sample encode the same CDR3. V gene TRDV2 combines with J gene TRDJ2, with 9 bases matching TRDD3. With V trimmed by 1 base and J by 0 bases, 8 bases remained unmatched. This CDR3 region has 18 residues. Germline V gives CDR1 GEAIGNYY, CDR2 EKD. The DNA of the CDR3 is TGTGCCTGTGACACACTTACTGGGGGACCGCCTTTGACAGCACAACTCTTCTTT. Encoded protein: CACDTLTGGPPLTAQLFF.

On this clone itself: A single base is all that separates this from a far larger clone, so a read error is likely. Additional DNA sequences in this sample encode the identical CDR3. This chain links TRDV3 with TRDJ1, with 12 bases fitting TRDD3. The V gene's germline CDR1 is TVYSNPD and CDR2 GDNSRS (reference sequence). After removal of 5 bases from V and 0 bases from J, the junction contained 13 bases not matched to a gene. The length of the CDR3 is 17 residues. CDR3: CAIHWGIPLPYTDKLIF. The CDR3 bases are TGTGCCATTCACTGGGGGATACCTCTCCCTTACACCGATAAACTCATCTTT.

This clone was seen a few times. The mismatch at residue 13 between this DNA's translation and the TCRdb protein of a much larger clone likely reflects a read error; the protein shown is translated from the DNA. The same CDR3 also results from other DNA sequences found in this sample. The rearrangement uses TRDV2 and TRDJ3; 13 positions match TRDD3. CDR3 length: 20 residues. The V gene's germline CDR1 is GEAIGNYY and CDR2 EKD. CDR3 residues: CACDKVLGDTRSRDTRQMFF. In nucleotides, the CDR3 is TGTGCCTGTGATAAAGTACTGGGGGATACGCGCTCCCGGGACACCCGACAGATGTTTTTC.

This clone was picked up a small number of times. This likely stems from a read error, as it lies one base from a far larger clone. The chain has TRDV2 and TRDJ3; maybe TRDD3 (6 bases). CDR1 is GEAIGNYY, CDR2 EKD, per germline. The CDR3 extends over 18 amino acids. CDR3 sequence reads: CACDTWGSSSWDTRQTFF. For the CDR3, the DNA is TGTGCCTGTGACACCTGGGGATCCAGCTCCTGGGACACCCGACAGACGTTTTTC.

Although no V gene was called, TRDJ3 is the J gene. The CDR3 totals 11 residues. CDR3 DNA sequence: TGCGCTTCCTGGGACACCCGACAGATGTTTTTC. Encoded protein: CASWDTRQMFF.

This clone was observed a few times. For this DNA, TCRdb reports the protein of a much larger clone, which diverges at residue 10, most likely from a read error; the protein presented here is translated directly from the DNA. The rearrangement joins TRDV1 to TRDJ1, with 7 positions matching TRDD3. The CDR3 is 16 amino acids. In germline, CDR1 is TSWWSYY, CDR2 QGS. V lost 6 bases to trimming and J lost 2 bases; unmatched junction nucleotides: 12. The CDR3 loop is CALGPTQGIFTDKLIF. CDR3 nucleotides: TGTGCTCTTGGACCCACCCAGGGGATATTTACCGATAAACTCATCTTT.

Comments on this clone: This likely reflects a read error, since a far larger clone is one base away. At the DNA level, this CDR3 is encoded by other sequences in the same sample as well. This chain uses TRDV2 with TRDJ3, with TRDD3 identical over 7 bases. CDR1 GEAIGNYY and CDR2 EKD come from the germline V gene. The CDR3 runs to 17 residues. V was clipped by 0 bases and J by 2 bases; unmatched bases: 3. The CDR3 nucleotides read TGTGCCTGTGACACCGTGGGGGACACCTGGGACACCCGACAGATGTTTTTC. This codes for CACDTVGDTWDTRQMFF.

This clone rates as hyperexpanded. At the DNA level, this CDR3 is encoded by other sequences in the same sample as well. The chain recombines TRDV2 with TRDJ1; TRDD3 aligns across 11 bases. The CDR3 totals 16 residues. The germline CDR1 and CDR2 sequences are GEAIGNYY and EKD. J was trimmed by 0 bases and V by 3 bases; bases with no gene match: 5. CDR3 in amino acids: CACDPGGYSYTDKLIF. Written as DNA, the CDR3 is TGTGCCTGTGACCCTGGGGGATACTCTTACACCGATAAACTCATCTTT.

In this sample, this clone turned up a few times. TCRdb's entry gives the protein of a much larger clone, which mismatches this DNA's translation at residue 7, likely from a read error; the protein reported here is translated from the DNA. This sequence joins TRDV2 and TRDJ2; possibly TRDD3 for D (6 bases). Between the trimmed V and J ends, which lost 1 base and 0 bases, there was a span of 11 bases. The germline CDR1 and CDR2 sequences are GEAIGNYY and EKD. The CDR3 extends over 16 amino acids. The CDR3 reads CACDTLWDTLTAQLFF. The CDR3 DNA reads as TGTGCCTGTGACACTCTGTGGGATACTTTGACAGCACAACTCTTCTTT.

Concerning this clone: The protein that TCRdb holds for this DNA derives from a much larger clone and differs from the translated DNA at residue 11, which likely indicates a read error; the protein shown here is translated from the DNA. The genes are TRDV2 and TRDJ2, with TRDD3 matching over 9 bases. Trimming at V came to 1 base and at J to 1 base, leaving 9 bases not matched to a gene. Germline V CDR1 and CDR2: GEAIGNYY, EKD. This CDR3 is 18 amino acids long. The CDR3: CACDTLTGGPHLTAQLFF. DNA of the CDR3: TGTGCCTGTGACACGCTTACTGGGGGACCGCATTTGACAGCACAACTCTTCTTT.

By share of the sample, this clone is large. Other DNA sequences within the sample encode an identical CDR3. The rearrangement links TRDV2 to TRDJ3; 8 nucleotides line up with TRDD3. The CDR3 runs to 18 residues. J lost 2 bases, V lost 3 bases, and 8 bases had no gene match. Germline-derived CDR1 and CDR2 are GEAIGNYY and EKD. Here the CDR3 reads CACDLLGATAWDTRQMFF. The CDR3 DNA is TGTGCCTGTGACTTACTGGGGGCTACCGCCTGGGACACCCGACAGATGTTTTTC.

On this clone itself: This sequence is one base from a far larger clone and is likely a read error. The CDR3 protein is CALGELRLPTPTRGIREHTDKLIF. Here the CDR3 DNA reads TGTGCTCTTGGGGAATTGAGGCTTCCGACTCCTACCCGGGGGATACGGGAGCACACCGATAAACTCATCTTT. This chain joins TRDV1 and TRDJ1, with 10 bases identical to TRDD3. V was pared by 2 bases and J by 0 bases, with 27 bases of the junction left unmatched. The CDR3 runs to 24 residues. CDR1 is TSWWSYY, CDR2 QGS, per germline.

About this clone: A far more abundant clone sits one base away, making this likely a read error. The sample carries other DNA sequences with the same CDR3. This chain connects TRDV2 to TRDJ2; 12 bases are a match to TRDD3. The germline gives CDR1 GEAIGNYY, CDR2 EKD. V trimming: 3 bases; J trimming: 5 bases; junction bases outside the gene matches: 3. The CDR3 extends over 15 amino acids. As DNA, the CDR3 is TGTGCCTGTGACGTACTGGGGGATACAACAGCACAACTCTTCTTT. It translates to CACDVLGDTTAQLFF.

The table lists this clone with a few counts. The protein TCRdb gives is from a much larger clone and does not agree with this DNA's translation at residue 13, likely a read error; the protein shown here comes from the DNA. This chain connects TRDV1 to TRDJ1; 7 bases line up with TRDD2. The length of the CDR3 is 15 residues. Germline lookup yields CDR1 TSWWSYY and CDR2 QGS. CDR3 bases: TGTGCTCTTGGGGGCGTTCCTACCTACACCGATAAACCCATCTTT. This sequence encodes CALGGVPTYTDKPIF.

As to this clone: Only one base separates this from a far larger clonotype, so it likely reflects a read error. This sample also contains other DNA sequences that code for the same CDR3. CDR3 nucleotides: TGTGCCTGTGACACTCTGGGGGATACTTTGACAGCACAACTTTTCTTT. Its protein is CACDTLGDTLTAQLFF. V usage is TRDV2 and J usage is TRDJ2; TRDD3 aligns across 11 bases. The CDR3 contains 16 residues. Germline V gives CDR1 GEAIGNYY, CDR2 EKD.

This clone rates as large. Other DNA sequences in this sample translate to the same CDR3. The CDR3, as DNA: TGTGCTCTTGGGGAACTCGAGGTGCTGGGGAGCCCTAACACCGATAAACTCATCTTT. Encoded protein: CALGELEVLGSPNTDKLIF. V is TRDV1 and J is TRDJ1, with D possibly TRDD3 on 6 matching bases. The CDR3 extends over 19 amino acids. The V end was cut by 0 bases, the J end by 0 bases, with 20 bases between. CDR1 and CDR2 from the germline V gene are TSWWSYY and QGS.

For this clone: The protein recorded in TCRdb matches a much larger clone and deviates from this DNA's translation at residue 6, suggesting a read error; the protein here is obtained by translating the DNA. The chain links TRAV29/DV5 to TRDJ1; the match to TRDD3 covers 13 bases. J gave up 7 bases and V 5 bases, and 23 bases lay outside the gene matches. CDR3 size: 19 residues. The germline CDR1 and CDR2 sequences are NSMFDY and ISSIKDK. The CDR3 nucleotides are TGTGCAGCCCTATTCCTCGTCGTACTGGGGGATACGCGCGTCCTTAAACTCATCTTT. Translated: CAALFLVVLGDTRVLKLIF. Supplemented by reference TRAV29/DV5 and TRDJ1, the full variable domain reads DQQVKQNSPSLSVQEGRISILNCDYTNSMFDYFLWYKKYPAEGPTFLISISSIKDKNEDGRFTVFLNKSAKHLSLHIVPSQPGDSAVYFCAALFLVVLGDTRVLKLIFGKGTRVTVEP.

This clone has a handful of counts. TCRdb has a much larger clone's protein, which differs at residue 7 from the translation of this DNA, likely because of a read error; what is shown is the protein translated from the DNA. CDR3 in amino acids: CALIPYHSYTDKLIF. The CDR3 bases are TGTGCTCTGATTCCCTACCACTCTTACACCGATAAACTCATCTTT. The rearrangement uses TRDV1 and TRDJ1; perhaps TRDD2 as D (5 bases). V was trimmed by 9 bases and J by 0 bases, leaving 17 bases between them. The germline gives CDR1 TSWWSYY, CDR2 QGS. The CDR3 runs to 15 residues.

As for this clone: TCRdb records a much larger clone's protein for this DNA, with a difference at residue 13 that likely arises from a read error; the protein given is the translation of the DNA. This CDR3 is CAALFPVVLGDTHVLKLIF. Here the CDR3 DNA reads TGTGCAGCCCTATTCCCCGTCGTACTGGGGGATACGCACGTCCTTAAACTCATCTTT. The gene calls are TRAV29/DV5 and TRDJ1, with 13 bases identical to TRDD3. The V segment lost 5 bases and the J segment 7 bases; nucleotides outside the gene matches: 23. CDR1 and CDR2 from the germline V gene are NSMFDY and ISSIKDK. The CDR3 loop spans 19 amino acids.